Reported below is one T cell receptor beta chain. The sample belongs to a study of blood T cell repertoires in COVID-19. Study-level background: Sources were T cells, B-cell-depleted T cells, or PBMCs; the material itself was cDNA or gDNA.

The CDR3 loop spans 18 amino acids. How the authors handled the data: Counts of nucleated cells, estimated from reference gene primer amplification, were obtained. Repertoires were generated with immunoSEQ multiplex PCR, while TCRdb's copy carries only in-frame clones and drops some. That table furnishes V, J and clone size, whereas the DNA furnished D and trimming. Of about 230,000 clones in the sample, 65% to 90% were seen once. The sample was peripheral blood. The V and J genes are TRBV21-1 and TRBJ2-7; the D call in the table, TRBD2, was not verified against the DNA. TRBV21-1 is an annotated pseudogene. The sequence came from a man in his fifties with COVID-19, enrolled during active disease. CDR3 region: CASSKADRTSGRADEQYF. The CDR3 DNA sequence: TGTGCCAGCAGCAAAGCGGACAGGACTAGCGGGAGAGCCGACGAGCAGTACTTC.